The T cell receptor beta chain under discussion was sequenced for a study of naive and memory T cell subsets. The beta constant-region primer was an equimolar mix of two oligonucleotides covering TRBC1 and TRBC2. Nested alpha and beta constant-region primers with the SP2 primer drove four PCR rounds on ligated cDNA. Using its own MiXCR run on the UMI-ligation and nested PCR reads, TCRdb lists one record per CDR3 protein. The sample has 70,000 to 95,000 distinct CDR3 sequences, roughly 7% seen once; the top ten hold around 1.5%. Alpha and beta libraries were amplified separately from the second PCR onward. The study's findings and limits: No ground truth validated the naive and memory repertoire findings.

The V and J ends lost 6 bases and 7 bases, in that order; junction bases with no gene match: 9. CDR1 DFQATT and CDR2 SNEGSKA come from the germline V gene (reference sequence). The CDR3 length is 14 residues. This clonotype was counted only a few times. Its antigen remains unidentified. The clonotype was recovered from a human donor in good health. The gene calls are TRBV20-1 and TRBJ2-1; 10 nucleotides align to TRBD2. The specimen was central memory CD4+ T cells from blood. The chain's CDR3 is CSALAGVVRNEQFF. The CDR3 DNA reads as TGCAGTGCCCTAGCGGGAGTAGTACGTAATGAGCAGTTCTTC.